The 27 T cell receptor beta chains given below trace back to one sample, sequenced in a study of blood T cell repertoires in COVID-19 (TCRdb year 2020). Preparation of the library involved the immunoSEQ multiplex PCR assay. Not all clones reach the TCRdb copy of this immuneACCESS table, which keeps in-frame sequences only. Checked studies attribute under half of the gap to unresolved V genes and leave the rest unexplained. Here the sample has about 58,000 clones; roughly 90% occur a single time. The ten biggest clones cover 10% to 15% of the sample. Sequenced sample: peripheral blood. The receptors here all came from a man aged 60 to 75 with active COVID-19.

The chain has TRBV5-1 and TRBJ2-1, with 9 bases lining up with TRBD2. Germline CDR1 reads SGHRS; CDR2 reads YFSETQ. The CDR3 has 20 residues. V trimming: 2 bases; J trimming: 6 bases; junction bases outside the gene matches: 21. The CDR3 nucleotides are TGCGCCAGCAGCTTCCTCGTAGGGGTAGCGGGAGAGAATTCTCTCAATGAGCAGTTCTTC. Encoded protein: CASSFLVGVAGENSLNEQFF.

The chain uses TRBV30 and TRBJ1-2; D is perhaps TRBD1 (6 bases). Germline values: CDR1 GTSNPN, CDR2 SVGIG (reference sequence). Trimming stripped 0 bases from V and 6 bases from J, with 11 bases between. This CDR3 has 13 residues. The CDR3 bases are TGTGCCTGGAGTGTACGGGGGGCGAATGGCTACACCTTC. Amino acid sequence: CAWSVRGANGYTF.

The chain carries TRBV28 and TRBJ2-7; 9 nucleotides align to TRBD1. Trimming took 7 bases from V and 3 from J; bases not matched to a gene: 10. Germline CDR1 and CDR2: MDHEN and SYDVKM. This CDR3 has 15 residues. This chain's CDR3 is CASTTQGAGIYEQYF. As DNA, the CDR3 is TGTGCCAGCACCACACAGGGGGCGGGTATCTACGAGCAGTACTTC.

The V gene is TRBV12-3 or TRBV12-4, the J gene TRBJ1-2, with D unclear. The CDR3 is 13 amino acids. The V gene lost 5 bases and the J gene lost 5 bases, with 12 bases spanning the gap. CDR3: CASSLGRVYGYTF. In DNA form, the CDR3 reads TGTGCCAGCAGTCTAGGGAGGGTGTATGGCTACACCTTC.

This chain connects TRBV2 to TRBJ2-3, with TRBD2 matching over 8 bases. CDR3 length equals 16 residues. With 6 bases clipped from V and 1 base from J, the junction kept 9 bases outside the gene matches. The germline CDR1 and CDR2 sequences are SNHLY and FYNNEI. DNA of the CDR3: TGTGCCAGCAGGAACCCCAGCGGGGGCGGCACAGATACGCAGTATTTT. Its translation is CASRNPSGGGTDTQYF.

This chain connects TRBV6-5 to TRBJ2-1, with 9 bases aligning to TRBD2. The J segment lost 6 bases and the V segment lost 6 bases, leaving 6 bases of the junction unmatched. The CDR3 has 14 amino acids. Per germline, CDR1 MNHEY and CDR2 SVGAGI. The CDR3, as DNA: TGTGCCAGCAGGGGCGGCGGGAGGGTCAATGAGCAGTTCTTC. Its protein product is CASRGGGRVNEQFF.

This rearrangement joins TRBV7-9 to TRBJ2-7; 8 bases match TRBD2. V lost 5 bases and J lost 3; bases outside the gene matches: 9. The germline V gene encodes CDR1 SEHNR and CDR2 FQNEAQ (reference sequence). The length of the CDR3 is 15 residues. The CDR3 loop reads CASSRQAGEDYEQYF. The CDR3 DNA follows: TGTGCCAGCAGCAGACAAGCGGGAGAAGACTACGAGCAGTACTTC.

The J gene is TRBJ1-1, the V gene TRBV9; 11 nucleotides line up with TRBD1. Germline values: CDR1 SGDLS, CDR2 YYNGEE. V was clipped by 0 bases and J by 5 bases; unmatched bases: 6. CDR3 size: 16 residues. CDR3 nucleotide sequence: TGTGCCAGCAGCGTAGATTGGACAGGGGGCAGGACTGAAGCTTTCTTT. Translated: CASSVDWTGGRTEAFF.

The CDR3 DNA is TGTGCCAGTAGTACCTGGTACGACAGGTCGAACACTGAAGCTTTCTTT. It translates to CASSTWYDRSNTEAFF. The chain joins TRBV19 to TRBJ1-1; possible D gene TRBD1, 6 bases. Germline V gene sequence: CDR1 LNHDA, CDR2 SQIVND (reference sequence). V lost 4 bases and J lost 1, with 16 bases in between. CDR3 length equals 16 residues.

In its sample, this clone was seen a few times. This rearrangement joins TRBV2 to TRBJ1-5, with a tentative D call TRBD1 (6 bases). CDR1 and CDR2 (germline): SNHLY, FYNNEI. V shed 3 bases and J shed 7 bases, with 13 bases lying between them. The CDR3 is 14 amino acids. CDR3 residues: CASSESQGIQPQHF. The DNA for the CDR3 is TGTGCCAGCAGTGAGAGTCAGGGGATACAGCCCCAGCATTTT.

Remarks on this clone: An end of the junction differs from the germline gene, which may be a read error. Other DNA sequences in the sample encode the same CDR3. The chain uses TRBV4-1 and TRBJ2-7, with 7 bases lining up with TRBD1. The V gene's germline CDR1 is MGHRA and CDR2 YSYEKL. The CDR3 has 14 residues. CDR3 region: CASSQGDSVYEQYF. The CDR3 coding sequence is TGCGCCAGCAGCCAAGGGGACAGTGTCTACGAGCAGTATTTC.

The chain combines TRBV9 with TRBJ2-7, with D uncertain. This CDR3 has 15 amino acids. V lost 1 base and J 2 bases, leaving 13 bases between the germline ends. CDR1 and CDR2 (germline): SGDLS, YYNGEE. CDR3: CASSVLSPYPYEQYF. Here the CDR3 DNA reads TGTGCCAGCAGCGTACTCTCTCCTTATCCCTACGAGCAGTACTTC.

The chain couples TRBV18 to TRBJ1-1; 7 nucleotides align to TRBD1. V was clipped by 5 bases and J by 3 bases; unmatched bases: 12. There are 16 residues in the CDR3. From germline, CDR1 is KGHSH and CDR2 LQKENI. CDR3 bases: TGTGCCAGCTCAAGTAGAACGACAGGGATTCACACTGAAGCTTTCTTT. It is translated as CASSSRTTGIHTEAFF.

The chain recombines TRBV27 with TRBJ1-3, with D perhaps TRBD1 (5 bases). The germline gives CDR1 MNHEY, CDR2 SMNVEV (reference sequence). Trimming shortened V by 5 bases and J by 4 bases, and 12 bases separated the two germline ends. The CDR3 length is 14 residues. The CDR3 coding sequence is TGTGCCAGCAGTCCATCAAACAGGGGAAACACCATATATTTT. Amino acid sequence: CASSPSNRGNTIYF.

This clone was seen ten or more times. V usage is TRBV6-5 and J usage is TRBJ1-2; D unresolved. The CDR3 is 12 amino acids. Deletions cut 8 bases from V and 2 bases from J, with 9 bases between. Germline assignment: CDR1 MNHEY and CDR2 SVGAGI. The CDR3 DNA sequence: TGTGCCAGCTACCCGGGAAACTATGGCTACACCTTC. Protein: CASYPGNYGYTF.

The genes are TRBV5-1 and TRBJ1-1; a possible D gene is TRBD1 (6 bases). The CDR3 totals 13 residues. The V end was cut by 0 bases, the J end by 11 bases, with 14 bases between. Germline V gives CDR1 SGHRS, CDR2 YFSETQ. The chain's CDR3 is CASSLERLQGAFF. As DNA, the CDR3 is TGCGCCAGCAGCTTGGAACGGCTCCAGGGGGCTTTCTTT.

Here the CDR3 DNA reads TGCAGCGTTGAAGGTTCCCGTTCCGACAATGAGCAGTTCTTC. It specifies CSVEGSRSDNEQFF. This chain connects TRBV29-1 to TRBJ2-1, with D unresolved. The germline gives CDR1 SQVTM, CDR2 ANQGSEA. V was trimmed by 1 base and J by 5 bases, leaving 12 bases between them. CDR3 length: 14 amino acids.

This CDR3 is CASSLVGLRAWEQYF. CDR3 nucleotides: TGCGCCAGCAGCTTGGTGGGACTGAGGGCGTGGGAGCAGTACTTC. The chain links TRBV5-1 to TRBJ2-7; perhaps TRBD2 as D (6 bases). The germline gives CDR1 SGHRS, CDR2 YFSETQ. Trimming took off 0 bases at V and 7 bases at J, with 17 bases between the two ends. CDR3 length: 15 residues.

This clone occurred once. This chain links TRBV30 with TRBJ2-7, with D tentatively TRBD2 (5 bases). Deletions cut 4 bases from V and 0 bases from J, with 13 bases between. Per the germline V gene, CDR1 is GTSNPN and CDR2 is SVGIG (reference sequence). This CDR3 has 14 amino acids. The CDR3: CAWTQKGSSYEQYF. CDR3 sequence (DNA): TGTGCCTGGACCCAGAAAGGGAGCTCCTACGAGCAGTACTTC.

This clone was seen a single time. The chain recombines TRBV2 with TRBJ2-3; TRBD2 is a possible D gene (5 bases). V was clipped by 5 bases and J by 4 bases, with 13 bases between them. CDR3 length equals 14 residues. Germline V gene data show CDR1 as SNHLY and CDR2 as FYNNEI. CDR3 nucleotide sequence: TGTGCCAGCAGTCCGGACTTGCTCGCAGATACGCAGTATTTT. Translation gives CASSPDLLADTQYF.

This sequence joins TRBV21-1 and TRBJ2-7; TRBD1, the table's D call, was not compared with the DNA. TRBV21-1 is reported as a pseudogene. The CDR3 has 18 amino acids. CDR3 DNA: TGTGCCAGCAGCGGTAAGGGGGTTGCCGGGACAGGGGACTACGAGCAGTACTTC. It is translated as CASSGKGVAGTGDYEQYF.

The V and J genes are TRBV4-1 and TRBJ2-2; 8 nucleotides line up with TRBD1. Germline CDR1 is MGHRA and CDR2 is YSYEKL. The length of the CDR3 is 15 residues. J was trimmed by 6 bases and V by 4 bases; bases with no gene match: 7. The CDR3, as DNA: TGCGCCAGCAGCCCAACAGGGGGTAGGGCCGGGGAGCTGTTTTTT. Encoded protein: CASSPTGGRAGELFF.

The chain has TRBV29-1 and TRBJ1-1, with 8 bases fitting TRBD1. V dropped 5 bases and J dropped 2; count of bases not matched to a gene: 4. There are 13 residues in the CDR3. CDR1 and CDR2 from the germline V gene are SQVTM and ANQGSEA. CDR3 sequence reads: CSVRGQANTEAFF. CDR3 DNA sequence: TGCAGCGTTCGGGGACAGGCAAACACTGAAGCTTTCTTT.

The CDR3 bases are TGTGCCTGGAGTGTAGGTAGCGCGCAGTATTTT. Translation gives CAWSVGSAQYF. This chain connects TRBV30 to TRBJ2-3; a possible D gene is TRBD2 (5 bases). CDR1 is GTSNPN and CDR2 is SVGIG in the germline V gene (reference sequence). The length of the CDR3 is 11 residues. Trimming removed 0 bases at V and 10 bases at J, with 8 bases between.

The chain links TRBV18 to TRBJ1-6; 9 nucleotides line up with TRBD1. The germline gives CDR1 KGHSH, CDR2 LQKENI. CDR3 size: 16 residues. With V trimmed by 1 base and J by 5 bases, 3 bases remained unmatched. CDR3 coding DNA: TGTGCCAGCTCACCACAACAGGGGGCAAATAATTCACCCCTCCACTTT. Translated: CASSPQQGANNSPLHF.

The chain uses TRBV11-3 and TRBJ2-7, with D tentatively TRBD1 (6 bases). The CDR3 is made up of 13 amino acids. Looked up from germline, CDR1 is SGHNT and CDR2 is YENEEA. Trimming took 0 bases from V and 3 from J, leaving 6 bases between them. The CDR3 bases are TGTGCCAGCAGCTTAGACAGGGGCTACGAGCAGTACTTC. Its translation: CASSLDRGYEQYF.

The CDR3 nucleotides are TGTGCCAGCAGCTTACTAGGTGAGCAGTTCTTC. The encoded protein is CASSLLGEQFF. The chain couples TRBV7-3 to TRBJ2-1; D unresolved. CDR3 length: 11 amino acids. In germline, CDR1 is SGHTA, CDR2 FQGTGA. V lost 2 bases, J lost 9 bases, and 5 bases lay in between. The full variable domain, completed using reference TRBV7-3 and TRBJ2-1, is GAGVSQTPSNKVTEKGKYVELRCDPISGHTALYWYRQSLGQGPEFLIYFQGTGAADDSGLPNDRFFAVRPEGSVSTLKIQRTERGDSAVYLCASSLLGEQFFGPGTRLTVL.